Reported below is one T cell receptor beta chain. Its antigen target is currently unknown. No qualities accompany the bases; no much larger clone lies one base away. This sample was taken from a study of blood T cell repertoires in COVID-19 (dated by TCRdb to 2019 to 2021). With regard to the full study: Samples covering the acute and convalescent phases of COVID-19 were provided by collaborators in the United States, Italy and Spain. The samples were drawn from the first 160 participants of the ongoing ImmuneRACE study and from 1,254 subjects provided by 6 global collaborators. Where available, HLA class I and class II types were taken from metadata supplied by the sample provider and were not determined by assay-based typing. The repertoires were released in a freely available public database intended as a resource for research on the immune response to SARS-CoV-2. The sample metadata nearly always contained a de-identified subject ID, COVID-19 status, age in years and sex. The prospective study material was composed of cDNA or gDNA derived from T cells, B-cell-depleted T cells, or PBMCs. The dataset comprised deeply sampled blood TCRbeta repertoires from subjects exposed to, actively infected with, or recovered from COVID-19.

Each collaborating institution followed its own protocols to collect whole blood in K2EDTA tubes. Collaborator samples were shipped for TCRbeta analysis as frozen whole blood, isolated PBMCs, or DNA extracted from either sample type. Summary of the overall study and its limitations: Clinical and demographic metadata were provided uncurated, with the amount varying by source and participant.

The CDR3 spans 15 residues, from the cysteine through the phenylalanine. The only DNA kept is the CDR3, 45 bases in frame from the first base. Trimming costs V 5 bases and J 3 bases, and their ends lie 13 bases apart. From the germline V gene, CDR1 is MDHEN and CDR2 is SYDVKM. TCRbeta CDR3 regions were amplified from genomic DNA using the immunoSEQ Assay, a bias-controlled multiplex PCR. From the authors' description of their analysis: Within the assay, amplification of reference gene primers was used to estimate how many nucleated cells each sample contained. Sequence reads were collapsed and filtered to measure the absolute abundance of every unique TCRbeta CDR3 rearrangement. For each sample, productive Simpson clonality was calculated as the square root of Simpson's diversity index over productive rearrangements. TCRdb obtained this table from immuneACCESS and retained in-frame rearrangements with V and J assigned. These tables miss some clones; where compared with another copy, unresolved V genes account for less than half of the shortfall, and the remainder is unexplained. V and J calls and clone size are those listed in that table; D and trimming were worked out from the DNA. The sample has about 150,000 clones on record, more than 70% of them singletons. About 11% of the sample rests with the top ten.

The clonotype originates from a woman aged 80 or over with active or convalescent COVID-19. The rearranged chain carries TRBV28 and TRBJ1-4; confidence is insufficient to name the D gene. The sample comprised peripheral blood. CDR3 protein: CASSGATAPNEKLFF. The DNA sequence reads TGTGCCAGCAGTGGAGCTACGGCACCTAATGAAAAACTGTTTTTT.